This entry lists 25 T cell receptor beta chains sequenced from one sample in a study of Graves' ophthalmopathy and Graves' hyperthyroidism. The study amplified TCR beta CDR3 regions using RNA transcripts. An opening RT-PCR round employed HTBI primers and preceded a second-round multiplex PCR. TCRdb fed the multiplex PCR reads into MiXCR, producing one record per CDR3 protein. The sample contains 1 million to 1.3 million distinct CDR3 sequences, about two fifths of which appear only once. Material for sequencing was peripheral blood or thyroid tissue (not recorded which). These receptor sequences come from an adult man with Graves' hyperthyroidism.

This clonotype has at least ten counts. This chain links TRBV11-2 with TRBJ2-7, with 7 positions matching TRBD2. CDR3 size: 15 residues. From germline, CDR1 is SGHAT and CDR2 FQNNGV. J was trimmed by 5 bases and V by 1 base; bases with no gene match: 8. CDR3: CASSLVSGGSHEQYF. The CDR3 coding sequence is TGTGCCAGCAGCTTAGTATCCGGGGGGAGCCACGAGCAGTACTTC.

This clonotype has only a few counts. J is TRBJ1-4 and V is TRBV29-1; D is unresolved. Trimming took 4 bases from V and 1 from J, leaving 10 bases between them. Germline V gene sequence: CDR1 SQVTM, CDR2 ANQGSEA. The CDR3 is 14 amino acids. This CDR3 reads CSVGEDLTNEKLFF. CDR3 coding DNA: TGCAGCGTTGGTGAGGACTTAACTAATGAAAAACTGTTTTTT.

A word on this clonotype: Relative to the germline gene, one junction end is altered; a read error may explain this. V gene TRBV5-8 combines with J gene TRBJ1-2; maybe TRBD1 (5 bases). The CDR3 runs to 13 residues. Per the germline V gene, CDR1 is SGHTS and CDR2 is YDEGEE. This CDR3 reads CASSALGDYGYTF. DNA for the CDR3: TGCGCCAGCAGCGCACTAGGGGACTATGGCTACACCTTC.

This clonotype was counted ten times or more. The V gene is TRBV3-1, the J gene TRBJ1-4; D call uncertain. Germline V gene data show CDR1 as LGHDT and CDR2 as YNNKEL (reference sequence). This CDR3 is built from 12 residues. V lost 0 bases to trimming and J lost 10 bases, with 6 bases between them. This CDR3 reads CASSQDERKLFF. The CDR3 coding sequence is TGTGCCAGCAGCCAAGACGAGCGAAAACTGTTTTTT.

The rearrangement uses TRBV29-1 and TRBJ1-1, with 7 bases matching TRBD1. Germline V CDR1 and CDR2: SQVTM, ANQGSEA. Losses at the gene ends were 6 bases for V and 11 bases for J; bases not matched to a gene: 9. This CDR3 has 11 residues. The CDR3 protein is CSVTGSAGAFF. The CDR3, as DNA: TGCAGCGTGACAGGGAGTGCGGGTGCTTTCTTT.

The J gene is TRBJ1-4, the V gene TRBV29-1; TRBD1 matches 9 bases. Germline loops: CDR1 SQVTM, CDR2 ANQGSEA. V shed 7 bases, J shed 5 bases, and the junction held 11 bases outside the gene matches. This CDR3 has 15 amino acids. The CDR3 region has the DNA TGCAGCGGAGGGACAGGGCAACGGTACAATGAAAAACTGTTTTTT. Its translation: CSGGTGQRYNEKLFF.

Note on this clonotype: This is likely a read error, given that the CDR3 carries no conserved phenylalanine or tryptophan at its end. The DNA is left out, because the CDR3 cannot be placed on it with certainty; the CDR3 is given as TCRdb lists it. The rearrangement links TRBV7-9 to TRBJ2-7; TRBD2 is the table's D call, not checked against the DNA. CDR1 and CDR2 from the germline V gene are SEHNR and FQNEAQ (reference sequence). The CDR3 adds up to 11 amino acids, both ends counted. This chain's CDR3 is CASSSGSGRTG.

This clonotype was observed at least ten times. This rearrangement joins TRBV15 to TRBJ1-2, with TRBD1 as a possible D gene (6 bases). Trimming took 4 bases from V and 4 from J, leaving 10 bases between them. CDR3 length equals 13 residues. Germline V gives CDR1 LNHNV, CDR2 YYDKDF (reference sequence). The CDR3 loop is CATSTAGAYGYTF. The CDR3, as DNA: TGTGCCACCAGCACTGCAGGGGCCTATGGCTACACCTTC.

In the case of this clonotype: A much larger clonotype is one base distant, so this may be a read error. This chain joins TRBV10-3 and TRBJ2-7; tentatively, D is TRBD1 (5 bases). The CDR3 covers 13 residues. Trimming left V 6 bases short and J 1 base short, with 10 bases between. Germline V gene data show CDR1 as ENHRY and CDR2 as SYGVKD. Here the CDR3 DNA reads TGTGCCATCAGCGGCAGGGAATCCTACGAGCAGTACTTC. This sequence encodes CAISGRESYEQYF.

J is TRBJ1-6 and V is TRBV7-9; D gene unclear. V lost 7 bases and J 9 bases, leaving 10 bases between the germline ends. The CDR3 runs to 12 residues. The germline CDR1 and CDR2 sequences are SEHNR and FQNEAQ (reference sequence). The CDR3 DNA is TGTGCCAGCAACGCCGACGGTTCACCCCTCCACTTT. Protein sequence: CASNADGSPLHF.

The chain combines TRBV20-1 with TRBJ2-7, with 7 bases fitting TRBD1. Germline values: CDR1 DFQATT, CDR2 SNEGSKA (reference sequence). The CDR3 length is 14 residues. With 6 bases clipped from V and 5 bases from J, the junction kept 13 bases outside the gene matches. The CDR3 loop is CSARHWQRGHEQYF. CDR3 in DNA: TGCAGTGCCAGACACTGGCAGAGGGGGCACGAGCAGTACTTC.

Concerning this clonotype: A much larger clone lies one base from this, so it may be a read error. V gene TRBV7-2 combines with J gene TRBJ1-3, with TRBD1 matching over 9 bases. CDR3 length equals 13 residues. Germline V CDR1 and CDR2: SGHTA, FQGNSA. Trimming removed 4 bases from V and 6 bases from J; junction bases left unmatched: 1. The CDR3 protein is CASSWDRANTIYF. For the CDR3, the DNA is TGTGCCAGCAGCTGGGACAGGGCAAACACCATATATTTT.

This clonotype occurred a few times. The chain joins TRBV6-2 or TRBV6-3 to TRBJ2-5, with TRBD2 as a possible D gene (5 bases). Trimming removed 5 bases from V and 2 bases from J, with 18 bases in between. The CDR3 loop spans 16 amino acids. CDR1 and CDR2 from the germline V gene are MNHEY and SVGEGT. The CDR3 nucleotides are TGTGCCAGCAGTAGAATAGGCGTGGGAGCTCAAGAGACCCAGTACTTC. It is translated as CASSRIGVGAQETQYF.

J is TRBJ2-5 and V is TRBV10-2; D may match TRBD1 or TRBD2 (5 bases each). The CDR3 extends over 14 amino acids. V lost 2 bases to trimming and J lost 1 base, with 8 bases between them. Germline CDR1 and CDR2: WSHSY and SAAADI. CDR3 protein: CASSEEGTQETQYF. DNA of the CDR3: TGCGCCAGCAGTGAGGAGGGGACCCAAGAGACCCAGTACTTC.

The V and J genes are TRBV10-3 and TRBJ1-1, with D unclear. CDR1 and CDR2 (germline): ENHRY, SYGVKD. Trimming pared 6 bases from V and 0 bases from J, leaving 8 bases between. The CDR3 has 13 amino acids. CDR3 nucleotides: TGTGCCATCAGGGGCATACTGAACACTGAAGCTTTCTTT. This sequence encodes CAIRGILNTEAFF.

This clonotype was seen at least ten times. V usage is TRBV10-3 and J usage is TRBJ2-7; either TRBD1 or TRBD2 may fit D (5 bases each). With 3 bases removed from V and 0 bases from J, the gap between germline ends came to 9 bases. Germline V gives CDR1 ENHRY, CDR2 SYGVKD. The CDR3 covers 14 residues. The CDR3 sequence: CAISDSGTSYEQYF. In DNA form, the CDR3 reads TGTGCCATCAGTGACAGTGGGACCTCCTACGAGCAGTACTTC.

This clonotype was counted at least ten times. The CDR3 sequence: CASSLGQGVGELFF. The CDR3 nucleotides are TGTGCCAGCAGCCTCGGACAGGGTGTCGGGGAGCTGTTTTTT. The V call is TRBV7-7, the J call TRBJ2-2; 8 bases agree with TRBD1. This CDR3 region has 14 residues. J lost 7 bases, V lost 5 bases, and 6 bases had no gene match. Germline CDR1 SSHAT, CDR2 FNYEAQ (reference sequence). Looking up the rest from reference TRBV7-7 and TRBJ2-2 gives the full variable domain: GAGVSQSPRYKVTKRGQDVTLRCDPISSHATLYWYQQALGQGPEFLTYFNYEAQPDKSGLPSDRFSAERPEGSISTLTIQRTEQRDSAMYRCASSLGQGVGELFFGEGSRLTVL.

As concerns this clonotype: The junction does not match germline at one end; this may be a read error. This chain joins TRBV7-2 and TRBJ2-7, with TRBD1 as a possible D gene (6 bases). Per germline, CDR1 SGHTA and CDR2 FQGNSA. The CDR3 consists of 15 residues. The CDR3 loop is CASSQDYRDNYEQYF. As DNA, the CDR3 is TGCGCCAGCAGCCAAGATTACAGGGACAACTACGAGCAGTACTTC. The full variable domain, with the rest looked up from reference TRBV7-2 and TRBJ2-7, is GAGVSQSPSNKVTEKGKDVELRCDPISGHTALYWYRQSLGQGLEFLIYFQGNSAPDKSGLPSDRFSAERTGGSVSTLTIQRTQQEDSAVYLCASSQDYRDNYEQYFGPGTRLTVT.

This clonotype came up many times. The CDR3 protein is CASSVDEDGNYNSPLHF. The CDR3, as DNA: TGTGCCAGCAGCGTAGATGAGGACGGAAACTATAATTCACCCCTCCACTTT. The chain employs TRBV9 and TRBJ1-6; D uncertain. The ends were cut back, 0 bases at V and 3 bases at J, with 13 bases in the middle. This CDR3 has 17 amino acids. Germline V gene lookup returns CDR1 SGDLS and CDR2 YYNGEE.

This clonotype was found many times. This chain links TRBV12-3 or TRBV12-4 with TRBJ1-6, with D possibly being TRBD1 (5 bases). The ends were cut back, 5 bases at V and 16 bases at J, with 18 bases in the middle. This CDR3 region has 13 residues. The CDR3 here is CASSPLIGTVLHF. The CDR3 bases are TGTGCCAGCAGTCCTCTGATAGGGACGGTGCTCCACTTT.

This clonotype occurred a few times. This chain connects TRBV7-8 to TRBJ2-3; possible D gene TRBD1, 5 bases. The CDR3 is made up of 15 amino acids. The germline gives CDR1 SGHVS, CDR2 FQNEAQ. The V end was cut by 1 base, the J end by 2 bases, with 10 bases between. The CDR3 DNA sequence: TGTGCCAGCAGCTTAGGTAGTGGACACACAGATACGCAGTATTTT. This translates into CASSLGSGHTDTQYF.

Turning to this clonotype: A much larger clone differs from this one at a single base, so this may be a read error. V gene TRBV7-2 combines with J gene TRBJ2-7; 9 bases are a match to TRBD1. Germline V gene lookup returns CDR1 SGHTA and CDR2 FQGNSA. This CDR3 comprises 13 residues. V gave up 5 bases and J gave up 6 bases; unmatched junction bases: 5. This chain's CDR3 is CASSGGQGSEQYF. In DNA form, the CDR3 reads TGTGCCAGCAGCGGGGGACAGGGATCCGAGCAGTACTTC. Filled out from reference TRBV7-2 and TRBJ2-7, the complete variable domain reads GAGVSQSPSNKVTEKGKDVELRCDPISGHTALYWYRQSLGQGLEFLIYFQGNSAPDKSGLPSDRFSAERTGGSVSTLTIQRTQQEDSAVYLCASSGGQGSEQYFGPGTRLTVT.

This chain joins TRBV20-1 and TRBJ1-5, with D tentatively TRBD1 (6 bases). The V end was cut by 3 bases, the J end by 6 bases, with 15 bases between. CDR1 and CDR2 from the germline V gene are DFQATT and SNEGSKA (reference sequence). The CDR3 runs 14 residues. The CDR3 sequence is CSASAGDRGQPQHF. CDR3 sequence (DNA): TGCAGTGCTAGTGCAGGGGATCGGGGTCAGCCCCAGCATTTT.

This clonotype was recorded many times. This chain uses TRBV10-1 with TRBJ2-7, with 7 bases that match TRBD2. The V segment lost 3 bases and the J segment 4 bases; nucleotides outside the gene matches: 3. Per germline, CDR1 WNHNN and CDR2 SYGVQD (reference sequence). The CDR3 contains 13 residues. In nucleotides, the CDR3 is TGCGCCAGCAGTGAAAGGGAGGGATACGAGCAGTACTTC. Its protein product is CASSEREGYEQYF.

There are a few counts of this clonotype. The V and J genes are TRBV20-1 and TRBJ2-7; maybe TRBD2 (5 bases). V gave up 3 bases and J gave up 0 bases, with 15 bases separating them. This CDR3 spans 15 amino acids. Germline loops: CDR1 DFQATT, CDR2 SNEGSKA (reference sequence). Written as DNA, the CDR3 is TGCAGTGCTAGGACGATGGGAGACTACTCCTACGAGCAGTACTTC. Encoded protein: CSARTMGDYSYEQYF.